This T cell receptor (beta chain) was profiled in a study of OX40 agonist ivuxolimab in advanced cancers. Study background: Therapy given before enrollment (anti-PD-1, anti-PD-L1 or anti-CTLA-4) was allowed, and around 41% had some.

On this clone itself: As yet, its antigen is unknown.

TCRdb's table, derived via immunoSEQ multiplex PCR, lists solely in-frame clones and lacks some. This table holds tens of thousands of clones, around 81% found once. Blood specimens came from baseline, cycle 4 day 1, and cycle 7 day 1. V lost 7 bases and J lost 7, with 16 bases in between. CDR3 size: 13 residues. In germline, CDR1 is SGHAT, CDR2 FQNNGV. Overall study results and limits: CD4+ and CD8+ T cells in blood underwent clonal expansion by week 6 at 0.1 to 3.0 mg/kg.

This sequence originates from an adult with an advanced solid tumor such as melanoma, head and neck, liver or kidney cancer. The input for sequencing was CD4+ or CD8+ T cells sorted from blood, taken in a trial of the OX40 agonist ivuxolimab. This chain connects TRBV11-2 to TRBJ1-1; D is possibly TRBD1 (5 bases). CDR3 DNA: TGTGCCAGCAACCCGGACAACTCTAATGAAGCTTTCTTT. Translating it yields CASNPDNSNEAFF.